A selection of T cell receptor beta chains follows, all from one sample in a study of OX40 agonist ivuxolimab in advanced cancers. Clones were read by immunoSEQ multiplex PCR, and TCRdb kept only the in-frame ones, dropping some. The table includes approximately 46,000 clones, nearly 80% detected once. Sequenced here: CD4+ or CD8+ T cells sorted from blood, sampled in a trial of the OX40 agonist ivuxolimab. These TCRs come from an adult with an advanced solid tumor such as melanoma, head and neck, liver or kidney cancer. CDR3s include the opening cysteine and the closing phenylalanine or tryptophan. The D gene is left open where the match is weak. Size is omitted from some rows. Given values are once, few, many or a class for expanded clones.

d_gene: TRBD1; j_gene: TRBJ1-1; v_gene: TRBV19; abundance: .; CDR3aa: CASSIGGGRQGPNTEAFF; CDR3nt: TGTGCCAGTAGTATAGGCGGTGGTCGACAGGGGCCGAACACTGAAGCTTTCTTT
d_gene: TRBD1; j_gene: TRBJ2-7; v_gene: TRBV28; abundance: .; CDR3aa: CASRTTGSGNDEQYF; CDR3nt: TGTGCCAGCAGAACGACAGGGTCGGGGAATGACGAGCAGTACTTC
d_gene: .; j_gene: TRBJ1-6; v_gene: TRBV5-1; abundance: .; CDR3aa: CASSYRTETNSPLHF; CDR3nt: TGCGCCAGCAGCTACCGGACAGAAACGAATTCACCCCTCCACTTT
d_gene: .; j_gene: TRBJ1-1; v_gene: TRBV7-3; abundance: few; CDR3aa: CASSFDPNTEAFF; CDR3nt: TGTGCCAGCAGCTTCGATCCGAACACTGAAGCTTTCTTT
d_gene: TRBD1; j_gene: TRBJ2-5; v_gene: TRBV5-1; abundance: .; CDR3aa: CASSLEGQGGAETQYF; CDR3nt: TGCGCCAGCAGCTTGGAGGGACAGGGAGGCGCAGAGACCCAGTACTTC
d_gene: .; j_gene: TRBJ1-5; v_gene: TRBV2; abundance: .; CDR3aa: CASSDINQPQHF; CDR3nt: TGTGCCAGCAGTGATATCAATCAGCCCCAGCATTTT
d_gene: TRBD1; j_gene: TRBJ2-2; v_gene: TRBV18; abundance: once; CDR3aa: CASSQTGQDGELFF; CDR3nt: TGTGCCAGCTCACAGACAGGGCAGGACGGGGAGCTGTTTTTT
d_gene: .; j_gene: TRBJ1-1; v_gene: TRBV2; abundance: .; CDR3aa: CASSDGRGNTEAFF; CDR3nt: TGTGCCAGCAGTGACGGCAGGGGTAACACTGAAGCTTTCTTT
d_gene: TRBD2; j_gene: TRBJ2-2; v_gene: TRBV9; abundance: .; CDR3aa: CASSAAGAWNTGELFF; CDR3nt: TGTGCCAGCAGCGCCGCGGGAGCGTGGAACACCGGGGAGCTGTTTTTT
d_gene: TRBD1; j_gene: TRBJ2-7; v_gene: TRBV18; abundance: once; CDR3aa: CASQAGTGAGVQYF; CDR3nt: TGTGCCAGCCAAGCCGGGACAGGGGCTGGGGTGCAGTACTTC
d_gene: .; j_gene: TRBJ1-4; v_gene: TRBV6-5; abundance: once; CDR3aa: CASSYSGSLSREKLFF; CDR3nt: TGTGCCAGCAGTTACTCGGGGTCACTGTCGCGGGAAAAACTGTTTTTT
d_gene: TRBD1; j_gene: TRBJ2-7; v_gene: TRBV11-2; abundance: .; CDR3aa: CASSLGWTGAYEQYF; CDR3nt: TGTGCCAGCAGCCTCGGTTGGACAGGGGCATACGAGCAGTACTTC
d_gene: TRBD2; j_gene: TRBJ2-3; v_gene: TRBV19; abundance: .; CDR3aa: CASSSRRGLAPLGTQYF; CDR3nt: TGTGCCAGTAGTAGTCGGAGGGGACTAGCTCCACTGGGTACGCAGTATTTT
d_gene: .; j_gene: TRBJ1-3; v_gene: TRBV9; abundance: .; CDR3aa: CASSADLRSSGNTIYF; CDR3nt: TGTGCCAGCAGCGCTGACCTCCGGAGCTCTGGAAACACCATATATTTT
d_gene: TRBD1; j_gene: TRBJ2-4; v_gene: TRBV2; abundance: .; CDR3aa: CASSATGGNIQYF; CDR3nt: TGTGCCAGCAGTGCGACAGGGGGAAACATTCAGTACTTC
d_gene: .; j_gene: TRBJ1-3; v_gene: TRBV27; abundance: .; CDR3aa: CASSPLPANSGNTIYF; CDR3nt: TGTGCCAGCAGTCCTTTGCCTGCAAACTCTGGAAACACCATATATTTT
d_gene: TRBD1; j_gene: TRBJ1-1; v_gene: TRBV7-6; abundance: .; CDR3aa: CASSLDRANTEAFF; CDR3nt: TGTGCCAGCAGCTTGGACAGGGCGAACACTGAAGCTTTCTTT
d_gene: .; j_gene: TRBJ2-2; v_gene: TRBV6-4; abundance: .; CDR3aa: CASTRWPNTGELFF; CDR3nt: TGTGCCAGCACAAGGTGGCCAAACACCGGGGAGCTGTTTTTT
d_gene: TRBD1; j_gene: TRBJ1-1; v_gene: TRBV2; abundance: .; CDR3aa: CASSRTGQGIKNTEAFF; CDR3nt: TGTGCCAGCAGCAGAACGGGACAGGGGATTAAGAACACTGAAGCTTTCTTT
d_gene: .; j_gene: TRBJ1-1; v_gene: TRBV18; abundance: .; CDR3aa: CASSPPWGAGDTEAFF; CDR3nt: TGTGCCAGCTCACCACCGTGGGGGGCGGGGGACACTGAAGCTTTCTTT
d_gene: TRBD1; j_gene: TRBJ2-7; v_gene: TRBV4-2; abundance: .; CDR3aa: CASSQDLGTARSYEQYF; CDR3nt: TGTGCCAGCAGCCAAGATCTTGGGACAGCCCGCTCCTACGAGCAGTACTTC
d_gene: .; j_gene: TRBJ1-3; v_gene: TRBV19; abundance: .; CDR3aa: CASSTRHGRGAIYF; CDR3nt: TGTGCCAGTAGTACCCGACACGGCCGGGGCGCCATATATTTT
d_gene: TRBD1; j_gene: TRBJ1-2; v_gene: TRBV30; abundance: .; CDR3aa: CAWGTDGYTF; CDR3nt: TGTGCCTGGGGGACAGATGGCTACACCTTC
d_gene: TRBD2; j_gene: TRBJ2-1; v_gene: TRBV5-6; abundance: few; CDR3aa: CASSLTSGSTYNEQFF; CDR3nt: TGTGCCAGCAGCTTGACTAGCGGGAGTACCTACAATGAGCAGTTCTTC
d_gene: TRBD1; j_gene: TRBJ1-2; v_gene: TRBV9; abundance: .; CDR3aa: CASSPGQENYGYTF; CDR3nt: TGTGCCAGCAGCCCAGGACAGGAGAACTATGGCTACACCTTC
d_gene: TRBD1; j_gene: TRBJ1-4; v_gene: TRBV6-1; abundance: once; CDR3aa: CASSTGGNEKLFF; CDR3nt: TGTGCCAGCAGCACAGGGGGAAATGAAAAACTGTTTTTT
d_gene: .; j_gene: TRBJ2-3; v_gene: TRBV30; abundance: .; CDR3aa: CAWSGSGTSTDTQYF; CDR3nt: TGTGCCTGGAGTGGTAGCGGTACTAGCACAGATACGCAGTATTTT
d_gene: TRBD1; j_gene: TRBJ1-2; v_gene: TRBV4-1; abundance: .; CDR3aa: CASSQPLWDRTNYGYTF; CDR3nt: TGCGCCAGCAGCCAACCCCTCTGGGACAGAACTAACTATGGCTACACCTTC
d_gene: .; j_gene: TRBJ1-1; v_gene: TRBV6-1; abundance: .; CDR3aa: CASRRSGEAFF; CDR3nt: TGTGCCAGCAGGAGATCGGGTGAAGCTTTCTTT
d_gene: .; j_gene: TRBJ1-6; v_gene: TRBV27; abundance: .; CDR3aa: CASSPGQLLNSPLHF; CDR3nt: TGTGCCAGCAGTCCCGGACAGCTACTTAATTCACCCCTCCACTTT
d_gene: .; j_gene: TRBJ1-4; v_gene: TRBV6-5; abundance: .; CDR3aa: CASSGVGEKLFF; CDR3nt: TGTGCCAGCAGTGGGGTAGGGGAAAAACTGTTTTTT
d_gene: TRBD1; j_gene: TRBJ1-1; v_gene: TRBV5-1; abundance: .; CDR3aa: CASSLSTGVNTEAFF; CDR3nt: TGCGCCAGCAGCTTGTCGACAGGGGTGAACACTGAAGCTTTCTTT